This TCR beta chain appears in the sequencing data of a study of T cells in Graves' hyperthyroidism and ophthalmopathy. In this sample, this clonotype turned up many times. Being one base from a much bigger clone, this may be a read error. Researchers took RNA transcripts and amplified the TCR beta CDR3 regions from them. First-round RT-PCR targeting the TCR CDR3 was performed with the HTBI primer set. TCRdb reprocessed the multiplex PCR reads via MiXCR and lists one record per CDR3 protein. The table records almost 350,000 distinct CDR3 sequences, 15% to 20% of them present only once. The TCR sequence derives from a woman between 35 and 50 years old with Graves' ophthalmopathy. Sequenced: blood.

The CDR3 loop is CASSVVQRVYSNQPQHF. CDR3 in DNA: TGTGCCAGCAGCGTAGTGCAACGGGTTTATAGCAATCAGCCCCAGCATTTT. This chain links TRBV6-4 with TRBJ1-5; the D is unclear. Germline CDR1 MRHNA, CDR2 SNTAGT. This CDR3 is 17 amino acids long. The V end lost 6 bases, the J end lost 0 bases, and 18 bases lay between the germline ends.